The next 32 T cell receptor beta chains were all read from a single sample in a study of cytomegalovirus exposure and HLA in healthy donors. PCR employed 60 Vbeta and 13 Jbeta primers. Only in-frame clones appear in the TCRdb table, and some are missing; sequencing was by immunoSEQ multiplex PCR. The sample includes 85,000 to 120,000 clones, 70% to 80% of them seen just once. Sequencing was done on a sample of PBMCs. These TCRs come from a male donor in good health and CMV-seropositive.

A few counts support this clone. The chain links TRBV4-3 to TRBJ1-4; TRBD1 is a possible D gene (6 bases). This CDR3 spans 13 amino acids. In germline, CDR1 is LGHNA, CDR2 YSLEER. Trimming removed 4 bases from V and 5 bases from J, with 8 bases in between. The CDR3 region is CASSPGVNEKLFF. DNA for the CDR3: TGCGCCAGCAGCCCAGGGGTCAATGAAAAACTGTTTTTT.

The V call is TRBV5-1, the J call TRBJ2-1; D is perhaps TRBD2 (5 bases). V was clipped by 0 bases and J by 6 bases, with 10 bases between them. The CDR3 spans 14 residues. CDR1 SGHRS and CDR2 YFSETQ come from the germline V gene. The CDR3 DNA sequence: TGCGCCAGCAGCTTGGTCGAGGGCGGCAATGAGCAGTTCTTC. Translating gives CASSLVEGGNEQFF.

The chain combines TRBV2 with TRBJ1-6, with a tentative D call TRBD1 (5 bases). With 6 bases removed from V and 10 bases from J, the gap between germline ends came to 10 bases. This CDR3 is 12 amino acids long. Germline V CDR1 and CDR2: SNHLY, FYNNEI. The CDR3 nucleotides read TGTGCCAGCAGAGGGGAAGGGTCACCCCTCCACTTT. It specifies CASRGEGSPLHF.

This chain uses TRBV7-6 with TRBJ1-1, with 8 positions matching TRBD1. Germline loops: CDR1 SGHVS, CDR2 FNYEAQ. CDR3 length equals 14 residues. Germline trimming cut 5 bases from V and 5 bases from J; bases unmatched to any gene: 7. CDR3 in DNA: TGTGCCAGCAGCCCCCAGGGGGCAGGAACTGAAGCTTTCTTT. It specifies CASSPQGAGTEAFF.

This chain connects TRBV27 to TRBJ2-5; 8 nucleotides agree with TRBD2. CDR1 is MNHEY and CDR2 is SMNVEV in the germline V gene (reference sequence). This CDR3 region has 18 residues. J gave up 4 bases and V 4 bases, and 17 bases lay outside the gene matches. CDR3 in amino acids: CASSSTQTGTRGRETQYF. CDR3 coding DNA: TGTGCCAGCAGTTCCACTCAAACCGGGACTAGGGGGAGAGAGACCCAGTACTTC.

The gene calls are TRBV2 and TRBJ2-5; TRBD2 matches 7 bases. CDR3 length: 14 amino acids. The V segment lost 4 bases and the J segment 1 base; nucleotides outside the gene matches: 3. Germline V gives CDR1 SNHLY, CDR2 FYNNEI. The CDR3 region is CASSAGTIQETQYF. The CDR3 DNA sequence: TGTGCCAGCAGTGCTGGGACTATCCAAGAGACCCAGTACTTC.

This chain links TRBV6-5 with TRBJ2-7, with D perhaps matching TRBD1 (8 bases). The CDR3 covers 15 residues. Trimming took 2 bases from V and 3 from J, leaving 14 bases between them. Germline assignment: CDR1 MNHEY and CDR2 SVGAGI. The CDR3: CASSYNRGGSYEQYF. CDR3 nucleotides: TGTGCCAGCAGTTACAACAGGGGGGGGAGCTACGAGCAGTACTTC.

The V gene is TRBV6-5, the J gene TRBJ2-7; 7 bases are a match to TRBD1. V lost 0 bases to trimming and J lost 7 bases; unmatched junction nucleotides: 9. The CDR3 sequence is 15 residues long. Germline CDR1 is MNHEY and CDR2 is SVGAGI. The CDR3 bases are TGTGCCAGCAGTTACTCTAGGGGGCTGATGGGGGAGCAGTACTTC. Translated, it gives CASSYSRGLMGEQYF.

The chain is built from TRBV28 and TRBJ2-7; 9 positions match TRBD2. Germline assignment: CDR1 MDHEN and CDR2 SYDVKM. The J segment lost 3 bases and the V segment lost 1 base, leaving 10 bases of the junction unmatched. The CDR3 spans 17 residues. CDR3 protein: CASSLYWREGRLYEQYF. CDR3 DNA: TGTGCCAGCAGTTTATATTGGCGGGAGGGCAGACTCTACGAGCAGTACTTC.

In the case of this clone: Other DNA sequences in the sample encode the same CDR3. The chain carries TRBV28 and TRBJ2-7, with D maybe TRBD2 (7 bases). The germline V and J ends were trimmed by 4 bases and 5 bases, with 18 bases remaining between them. The CDR3 sequence is 15 residues long. Germline V CDR1 and CDR2: MDHEN, SYDVKM. The CDR3 protein is CASSSSGTGGHEQYF. The CDR3, as DNA: TGTGCCAGCAGTTCATCCGGGACGGGGGGCCACGAGCAGTACTTC.

The CDR3, as DNA: TGTGCCAGCAGCTCTTCGGGGAGGCAGGTGGGTGAAAAACTGTTTTTT. This translates into CASSSSGRQVGEKLFF. The genes are TRBV7-8 and TRBJ1-4; D ambiguous. This CDR3 has 16 amino acids. Germline values: CDR1 SGHVS, CDR2 FQNEAQ. Trimming removed 4 bases from V and 7 bases from J, with 19 bases in between.

V is TRBV6-1 and J is TRBJ1-2; D is perhaps TRBD1 (6 bases). CDR3 length: 15 residues. Trimming removed 7 bases at V and 6 bases at J, with 21 bases between. CDR1 MNHNS and CDR2 SASEGT come from the germline V gene. CDR3 DNA sequence: TGTGCCAGCACCGAGGGGGGGGCGTTTATGAATGGCTACACCTTC. Residues: CASTEGGAFMNGYTF.

The V gene is TRBV29-1, the J gene TRBJ2-5, with TRBD1 as a possible D gene (5 bases). Germline values: CDR1 SQVTM, CDR2 ANQGSEA. The CDR3 length is 14 residues. Trimming stripped 2 bases from V and 7 bases from J, with 17 bases between. This CDR3 reads CSVEPQGGVGTQYF. The CDR3 bases are TGCAGCGTTGAACCTCAGGGTGGGGTGGGGACCCAGTACTTC.

In DNA form, the CDR3 reads TGTGCCAGTAATGCCGGGACATACTCCTACGAGCAGTACTTC. The encoded protein is CASNAGTYSYEQYF. This chain links TRBV19 with TRBJ2-7; D might be TRBD1 (6 bases). The CDR3 consists of 14 residues. Germline V gene sequence: CDR1 LNHDA, CDR2 SQIVND (reference sequence). V lost 7 bases and J 0 bases, leaving 13 bases between the germline ends.

This chain uses TRBV29-1 with TRBJ2-3; D not certain. The CDR3 has 12 residues. V lost 1 base and J lost 6, with 8 bases in between. Germline lookup yields CDR1 SQVTM and CDR2 ANQGSEA. Written as DNA, the CDR3 is TGCAGCGTTGAAGTAGATTCGGATACGCAGTATTTT. It encodes CSVEVDSDTQYF.

The V and J genes are TRBV7-2 and TRBJ1-2; 9 nucleotides line up with TRBD1. The V segment lost 3 bases and the J segment 8 bases; nucleotides outside the gene matches: 10. This CDR3 contains 15 residues. CDR1 and CDR2 (germline): SGHTA, FQGNSA. In nucleotides, the CDR3 is TGTGCCAGCAGCTTTCAAAGGGGACAGGGCGGCGGCTACACCTTC. Protein sequence: CASSFQRGQGGGYTF.

The chain uses TRBV5-1 and TRBJ2-2; 11 positions agree with TRBD2. Germline V gene data show CDR1 as SGHRS and CDR2 as YFSETQ. After removal of 1 base from V and 6 bases from J, the junction contained 8 bases not matched to a gene. The CDR3 has 17 residues. The CDR3 DNA is TGCGCCAGCAGCTTGAGGTCTAGCGGGAGGAGTGCCGGGGAGCTGTTTTTT. Encoded protein: CASSLRSSGRSAGELFF.

Turning to this clone: This CDR3 fails to terminate in the conserved phenylalanine or tryptophan, so it likely reflects a read error. The chain recombines TRBV7-3 with TRBJ1-2; D might be TRBD1 (6 bases). Trimming took 5 bases from V and 4 from J, leaving 11 bases between them. The CDR3 spans 13 residues. Germline loops: CDR1 SGHTA, CDR2 FQGTGA. The CDR3 is CASSAGGAYGYTL. CDR3 bases: TGTGCCAGCAGCGCGGGGGGGGCCTATGGCTACACCCTC.

The J gene is TRBJ1-3, the V gene TRBV9; 7 bases fit TRBD1. The CDR3 is made up of 17 amino acids. Germline CDR1 SGDLS, CDR2 YYNGEE. The J segment lost 0 bases and the V segment lost 3 bases, leaving 9 bases of the junction unmatched. The CDR3 nucleotides are TGTGCCAGCAGCGCCCCGACAGGGACCCTCTCTGGAAACACCATATATTTT. It encodes CASSAPTGTLSGNTIYF.

As DNA, the CDR3 is TGTGCCAGCAGCTTAGGGGGAGCGGGAGCCTACAATGAGCAGTTCTTC. Encoded protein: CASSLGGAGAYNEQFF. The chain combines TRBV11-2 with TRBJ2-1, with 8 bases aligning to TRBD2. The germline V gene has CDR1 SGHAT and CDR2 FQNNGV. This CDR3 comprises 16 residues. The V gene end was trimmed by 1 base and the J gene end by 2 bases; junction bases not matched to a gene: 4.

The gene calls are TRBV5-4 and TRBJ2-7, with TRBD1 matching over 11 bases. CDR3 size: 15 residues. CDR1 is SGHNT and CDR2 is YYREEE in the germline V gene (reference sequence). The V segment lost 4 bases and the J segment 2 bases; nucleotides outside the gene matches: 5. CDR3 amino acids: CASSQDRGQTYEQYF. The CDR3 nucleotides read TGTGCCAGCAGCCAGGACAGGGGGCAAACCTACGAGCAGTACTTC.

CDR3 sequence: CASSSSSRDNQPQHF. CDR3 nucleotide sequence: TGTGCCAGCAGCTCGAGCTCCAGGGACAATCAGCCCCAGCATTTT. The J gene is TRBJ1-5, the V gene TRBV7-2, with D perhaps TRBD1 (5 bases). Germline CDR1 is SGHTA and CDR2 is FQGNSA. Trimming removed 4 bases from V and 3 bases from J, with 13 bases in between. CDR3 length equals 15 residues.

The genes are TRBV5-1 and TRBJ2-1; 11 positions match TRBD2. Germline CDR1 is SGHRS and CDR2 is YFSETQ. Trimming took 4 bases from V and 9 from J; bases not matched to a gene: 9. The CDR3 has 15 amino acids. CDR3 residues: CASSQTSGSTGEQFF. The CDR3 nucleotides are TGCGCCAGCAGCCAAACTAGCGGGAGTACGGGTGAGCAGTTCTTC.

The V gene is TRBV5-6, the J gene TRBJ1-1; unclear D gene. Trimming shortened V by 0 bases and J by 5 bases, and 8 bases separated the two germline ends. CDR3 length: 13 amino acids. Germline V lookup: CDR1 SGHDT, CDR2 YYEEEE. The CDR3: CASSLGARTEAFF. The CDR3, as DNA: TGTGCCAGCAGCTTGGGGGCCCGAACTGAAGCTTTCTTT. Based on the CDR3 plus reference TRBV5-6 and TRBJ1-1, the full variable domain is DAGVTQSPTHLIKTRGQQVTLRCSPKSGHDTVSWYQQALGQGPQFIFQYYEEEERQRGNFPDRFSGHQFPNYSSELNVNALLLGDSALYLCASSLGARTEAFFGQGTRLTVV.

This chain connects TRBV28 to TRBJ2-4; D perhaps matches TRBD2 (6 bases). Trimming left V 8 bases short and J 9 bases short, with 14 bases between. Germline-derived CDR1 and CDR2 are MDHEN and SYDVKM. The CDR3 is 12 amino acids. CDR3 nucleotides: TGTGCCAGCGGGACTGACACCGGCATTCAGTACTTC. This translates into CASGTDTGIQYF.

The chain couples TRBV27 to TRBJ2-7; TRBD1 agrees at 9 bases. Germline-derived CDR1 and CDR2 are MNHEY and SMNVEV (reference sequence). Germline trimming cut 4 bases from V and 7 bases from J; bases unmatched to any gene: 2. There are 12 residues in the CDR3. CDR3: CASSWTGEEQYF. CDR3 bases: TGTGCCAGCAGTTGGACAGGGGAAGAGCAGTACTTC.

The chain links TRBV4-1 to TRBJ2-3, with 10 bases that match TRBD2. J lost 4 bases, V lost 6 bases, and 7 bases had no gene match. Germline V lookup: CDR1 MGHRA, CDR2 YSYEKL. CDR3 size: 15 residues. This CDR3 reads CASSRASGSSDTQYF. CDR3 nucleotide sequence: TGCGCCAGCAGTCGCGCTAGCGGGAGTTCAGATACGCAGTATTTT.

This chain links TRBV9 with TRBJ2-5; no definite D call. Between the trimmed V and J ends, which lost 5 bases and 5 bases, there was a span of 10 bases. CDR1 and CDR2 from the germline V gene are SGDLS and YYNGEE. This CDR3 contains 12 residues. CDR3 sequence (DNA): TGTGCCAGCAGTCCATCCGAGGAGACCCAGTACTTC. It translates to CASSPSEETQYF.

The chain employs TRBV21-1 and TRBJ2-7; the DNA was not compared with TRBD2, the D call given in the table. TRBV21-1 corresponds to a pseudogene. The CDR3 length is 14 residues. CDR3 sequence reads: CASPRGGPSYEQYF. Here the CDR3 DNA reads TGTGCCAGCCCGCGGGGGGGTCCCTCCTACGAGCAGTACTTC.

The chain has TRBV19 and TRBJ2-3; 7 bases fit TRBD2. The CDR3 consists of 12 residues. V dropped 11 bases and J dropped 6; count of bases not matched to a gene: 8. Per the germline V gene, CDR1 is LNHDA and CDR2 is SQIVND (reference sequence). The CDR3 spells CASRDYRDTQYF. CDR3 DNA: TGTGCCTCCCGGGACTACCGGGATACGCAGTATTTT.

The sample holds one count of this clone. The V gene is TRBV5-4, the J gene TRBJ1-2; TRBD1 matches 7 bases. Germline loops: CDR1 SGHNT, CDR2 YYREEE (reference sequence). This CDR3 spans 14 amino acids. The trim removed 3 bases at V and 5 bases at J, leaving 7 bases unmatched. The CDR3 nucleotides are TGTGCCAGCAGCTCACAGGGGCCTGCTTATGGCTACACCTTC. Translated: CASSSQGPAYGYTF.

The CDR3 spells CASIPLAGGTGELFF. For the CDR3, the DNA is TGTGCCAGCATACCCCTAGCGGGAGGTACCGGGGAGCTGTTTTTT. The rearrangement uses TRBV7-6 and TRBJ2-2, with 11 positions matching TRBD2. The CDR3 is 15 residues long. Trimming at V came to 7 bases and at J to 5 bases, leaving 6 bases not matched to a gene. CDR1 is SGHVS and CDR2 is FNYEAQ in the germline V gene.